This T cell receptor (beta chain) was sequenced in a study of identical twins. The germline CDR1 and CDR2 sequences are SGHRS and YFSETQ. This CDR3 region has 15 residues. Trimming at V came to 2 bases and at J to 6 bases, leaving 11 bases not matched to a gene. TCRdb reprocessed the 5' RACE reads via MiXCR and lists one record per CDR3 protein. The sample has 500,000 to 550,000 distinct CDR3 sequences, 22% seen once. These data were also filed under a second study, of T cells expressing NK-cell markers. That report notes: CD3+CD56+NKG2C+, CD3+CD56+NKG2C- and CD3+CD56-NKG2C+ T cells, once sorted, supplied the TCR beta repertoires.

V and J are TRBV5-1 and TRBJ2-7, with 7 nucleotides matching TRBD1. The sequenced material came from CD4+ T cells sorted from blood. This sequence originates from a young woman in good health. The CDR3 DNA follows: TGCGCCAGCAGCTTTAGTGGGGACAGTTTGGCCGAGCAGTACTTC. Its protein is CASSFSGDSLAEQYF.